What follows are 6 T cell receptor beta chains derived from one specimen sequenced in a study of neurological immune-mediated disorders. TCRdb fed the 5' RACE reads into MiXCR, producing one record per CDR3 protein. The sample holds about 50,000 distinct CDR3 sequences; 3% to 3.5% are singletons and the top ten take roughly 5.5%. What was sequenced was PBMCs. These receptors were taken from a man aged 40-49 years with multiple sclerosis.

This clonotype has at least ten counts. This chain links TRBV29-1 with TRBJ2-1, with 9 bases matching TRBD2. Trimming at V came to 3 bases and at J to 3 bases, leaving 3 bases not matched to a gene. Germline CDR1 and CDR2: SQVTM and ANQGSEA. The CDR3 runs 14 residues. CDR3: CSVEGLAYYNEQFF. The CDR3, as DNA: TGCAGCGTTGAGGGACTAGCTTACTACAATGAGCAGTTCTTC.

This clonotype has a count of ten or more. The rearrangement joins TRBV5-1 to TRBJ2-1, with TRBD2 matching over 8 bases. V was clipped by 3 bases and J by 0 bases; unmatched bases: 5. Germline lookup yields CDR1 SGHRS and CDR2 YFSETQ. The CDR3 has 16 residues. This chain's CDR3 is CASSSLTSGSYNEQFF. CDR3 in DNA: TGCGCCAGCAGCTCCCTCACTAGCGGCTCCTACAATGAGCAGTTCTTC.

This clonotype was seen many times. The chain uses TRBV7-2 and TRBJ2-7; maybe TRBD2 (7 bases). The V gene's germline CDR1 is SGHTA and CDR2 FQGNSA. Trimming took off 3 bases at V and 3 bases at J, with 12 bases between the two ends. The CDR3 extends over 14 amino acids. The CDR3 loop is CASSFGGASYEQYF. As DNA, the CDR3 is TGTGCCAGCAGCTTTGGGGGGGCCAGCTACGAGCAGTACTTC.

This clonotype was seen repeatedly, ten times or more. J is TRBJ2-7 and V is TRBV6-4, with 7 nucleotides matching TRBD1. Germline trimming cut 2 bases from V and 1 base from J; bases unmatched to any gene: 5. Germline-derived CDR1 and CDR2 are MRHNA and SNTAGT. The length of the CDR3 is 15 residues. The CDR3 loop is CASSDGRQGSYEQYF. The CDR3, as DNA: TGTGCCAGCAGTGACGGGAGACAGGGATCCTACGAGCAGTACTTC.

This clonotype was seen at least ten times. The chain couples TRBV5-6 to TRBJ1-2, with 7 positions matching TRBD1. Germline CDR1 reads SGHDT; CDR2 reads YYEEEE. The CDR3 contains 14 residues. V shed 2 bases and J 6 bases; nucleotides not matched to a gene: 7. CDR3 bases: TGTGCCAGCAGCTTCACCAACAGGGGCAATGGCTACACCTTC. Amino acid sequence: CASSFTNRGNGYTF. The full variable domain, its missing parts supplied by reference TRBV5-6 and TRBJ1-2, is DAGVTQSPTHLIKTRGQQVTLRCSPKSGHDTVSWYQQALGQGPQFIFQYYEEEERQRGNFPDRFSGHQFPNYSSELNVNALLLGDSALYLCASSFTNRGNGYTFGSGTRLTVV.

This clonotype came up many times. This chain joins TRBV6-1 and TRBJ2-3, with 14 bases matching TRBD2. The germline gives CDR1 MNHNS, CDR2 SASEGT. After removal of 6 bases from V and 5 bases from J, the junction contained 4 bases not matched to a gene. The CDR3 consists of 15 residues. The CDR3 reads CASRTSGGAGDTQYF. CDR3 sequence (DNA): TGTGCCAGCAGGACTAGCGGGGGGGCCGGAGATACGCAGTATTTT.